This TCR beta chain is from a study of shared clonotypes between healthy human individuals. Study-level results: Sampling was confined to blood; repertoires within tissues likely differ.

CD45RO-negative CD8 cells positively selected for CCR7 made up the naive population, which excluded terminally differentiated effector memory CD45RA+ cells. In the original processing: Junction-only sequences produced by ImmunoSEQ had no quality scores, so filtering differed. Clones were read by immunoSEQ multiplex PCR, and TCRdb kept only the in-frame ones, dropping some. D and trimming come from the DNA, and the V and J calls and clone size come from that table. Seen here are some 2.1 million clones, about 95% observed once, and the top ten hold around 1.1%. As for this clone: Its antigen is unknown.

This CDR3 has 15 amino acids. The junction had 6 bases not matched to a gene; V was cut back by 3 bases and J by 2 bases. Germline V gene lookup returns CDR1 MNHEY and CDR2 SMNVEV (reference sequence). The chain uses TRBV27 and TRBJ2-7; TRBD2 aligns across 8 bases. Sequencing input: naive CD8+ T cells sorted from blood. This clonotype originated in a man younger than 30 in good health. The CDR3 here is CASSFSGTDPYEQYF. The CDR3 DNA sequence: TGTGCCAGCAGTTTTAGCGGGACGGACCCCTACGAGCAGTACTTC.